This T cell receptor beta chain was profiled in a study of blood T cell repertoires in COVID-19. Libraries were prepared by immunoSEQ multiplex PCR; TCRdb keeps only in-frame clonotypes and omits some of them. The table has 280,000 or so clones, approximately 89% seen once; the top ten hold approximately 12%. Germline lookup yields CDR1 SGHRS and CDR2 YFSETQ. Trimming took 1 base from V and 10 from J; bases not matched to a gene: 12. CDR3 length: 17 residues. This sequence originates from a woman aged 55-69 years with acute or convalescent COVID-19. The chain is built from TRBV5-1 and TRBJ1-6; TRBD1 aligns across 9 bases. Sequencing was performed on peripheral blood. The CDR3 nucleotides read TGCGCCAGCAGCTTGAATATCTTTGGACAGGGGCGATCACCCCTCCACTTT. It is translated as CASSLNIFGQGRSPLHF.